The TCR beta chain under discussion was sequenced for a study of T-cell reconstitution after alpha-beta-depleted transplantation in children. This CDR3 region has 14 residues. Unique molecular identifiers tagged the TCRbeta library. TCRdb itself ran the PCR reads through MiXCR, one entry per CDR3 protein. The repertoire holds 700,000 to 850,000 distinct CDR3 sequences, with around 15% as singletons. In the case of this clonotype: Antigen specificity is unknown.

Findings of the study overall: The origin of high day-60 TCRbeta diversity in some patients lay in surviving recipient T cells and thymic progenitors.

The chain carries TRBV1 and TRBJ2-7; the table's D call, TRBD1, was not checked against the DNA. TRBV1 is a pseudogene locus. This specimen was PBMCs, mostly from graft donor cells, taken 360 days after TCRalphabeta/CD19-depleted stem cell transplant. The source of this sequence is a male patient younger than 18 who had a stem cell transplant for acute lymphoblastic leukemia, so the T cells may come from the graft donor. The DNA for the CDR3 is TGCACCAGCAGCCGGGACGCACCTTCCTACGAGCAGTACTTC. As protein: CTSSRDAPSYEQYF.